This T cell receptor beta chain is drawn from a study of blood T cells in healthy people across ages. Trimming shortened V by 8 bases and J by 5 bases, and 26 bases separated the two germline ends. CDR3 size: 17 residues. Germline V gives CDR1 SGHRS, CDR2 YFSETQ. The second PCR ran roughly 6 to 11 cycles with a sample-barcoded 5' primer and J-beta primers. A template-switch adaptor with 12 random nucleotides tagged each cDNA molecule. From the 5' RACE reads, TCRdb called clonotypes with MiXCR, one entry per CDR3 protein. Of around 800,000 distinct CDR3 sequences in the sample, about a quarter were seen once. The same data also contributed to another study, on T cells of mothers and their children. Turning to that study: Healthy Caucasian mothers, a few in number, and their six children were the donors.

This receptor was taken from a boy aged 5-17 years in good health. The V gene is TRBV5-1, the J gene TRBJ2-1, with D possibly TRBD1 on 6 matching bases. The specimen sequenced was blood. CDR3 in amino acids: CASILAEQQGGHNEQFF. In DNA, the CDR3 is TGCGCCAGTATCTTGGCCGAGCAGCAAGGGGGTCACAATGAGCAGTTCTTC.